This T cell receptor beta chain is drawn from a study of neurological immune-mediated disorders (dated by TCRdb to about 2019). In terms of the full investigation: Peripheral blood TCR-beta repertoires from HTLV-I-associated myelopathy (HAM/TSP) patients, multiple sclerosis patients and healthy controls were compared by UMI-based sequencing. The roughly 100 TCR-beta libraries covered PBMC samples along with longitudinal samples, technical triplicates, and paired sorted CD4+ and CD8+ T-cell subsets. The cohort comprised 68 subjects: approximately 15 HAM/TSP patients, around 34 multiple sclerosis patients and 20 healthy controls.

To synthesize cDNA, template-switch 5'RACE was performed with a primer carrying a 10-nucleotide random unique molecular identifier so that each TCR transcript was tagged. Each sequencing run produced over 160 million TCR-beta sequences covering 15-18 subjects. The RNeasy kit was used to extract total RNA. TCR-beta VDJ regions were amplified with primers for the TCR constant region and the 5'RACE anchor, using the KAPA Real-time Library Amplification kit. A first PCR added sample indexes and Illumina adaptors, after which a second PCR increased the library yield. The roughly 650 bp TCR product was size-selected on a 2% E-gel SizeSelection system after Ampure bead purification. Before pooling, library quality was checked on a Bioanalyzer, concentration was measured with Qubit, and libraries were quantified with the Kapa Library Quantification kit. An Illumina HiSeq 2500 was used to sequence the libraries paired-end at 2 x 150 bp. To increase sequence diversity, about 25-31% phiX was spiked into each library pool. The original methods were these. The quality-filtered reads were processed with the UMI-based MiGEC pipeline, whose error correction step removed more than 90% of the raw TCR sequences. VDJ genes were aligned to IMGT germline references, and clonotypes were defined by unique CDR3 amino acid sequence plus V-J genes. Clonal expansion, Shannon diversity, and CDR3 relatedness (CalcPairwiseDistances, ClusterSamples) were evaluated with VDJtools, and phylogenetic trees were built with CLCbio workbench. Clones with at least 8 unique UMIs were defined as expanded, with this threshold being based on coefficient-of-variation modelling across technical triplicates. TCRdb reprocessed the public reads (quality trimming at Q25 with fastp, clone calling with MiXCR) and kept in-frame beta chains. CDR3 protein duplicates are merged, each entry listing the most common genes and DNA. TCRdb's processing, not the study's, gives the V and J calls here. Here the sample has approximately 30,000 distinct CDR3 sequences; approximately 6% occur a single time. The ten top clones hold over 2% of the sample.

The CDR3 has 16 amino acids, counting the end cysteine and phenylalanine. Of the read, only the CDR3 DNA is kept; its 48 bases are in frame from base 1. The germline V gene encodes CDR1 SGHRS and CDR2 YFSETQ. V gives up 0 bases and J gives up 0 bases, and the segment between their germline ends measures 13 bases. Ten or more counts support this clonotype. Its specific antigen is unknown. No quality values exist for individual bases; no much larger clone is one base distant. The healthy controls were volunteers from a blood bank in Maryland, USA. For the sorted-subset TCR libraries, the starting material was over 800,000 sorted CD4+ or CD8+ T cells. Peripheral blood underwent Ficoll-Hypaque density gradient centrifugation to isolate PBMCs, which were then cryopreserved in liquid nitrogen. Paired sorted CD4+ and CD8+ subsets came from healthy controls, HAM/TSP patients and MS patients. Here is what the overall study found, with its caveats: Expanded clones from different subjects shared no identical CDR3 amino acid sequences, which suggests that TCR-beta repertoires were private in all groups. TCR clonal expansion was highest in HAM/TSP patients and lowest in MS patients, with MS patients falling below even healthy controls.

Sequenced material: CD4+ T cells from blood. The clonotype originates from a woman between 50 and 59 years old in good health. The chain is made from TRBV5-1 and TRBJ2-7; the D gene is not confidently resolved. The bases are TGCGCCAGCAGCTTGGTCGGACGGAAGAGCTCCTACGAGCAGTACTTC. This encodes CASSLVGRKSSYEQYF.